This TCR beta chain came from a study of blood T cell repertoires in COVID-19. Study in general: The United States, Italy and Spain provided the acute and convalescent COVID-19 samples. PBMCs, B-cell-depleted T cells, or T cells provided the cDNA or gDNA that made up the material.

Source study methods: Amplifying reference gene primers gave estimates of nucleated cell counts. Measured with immunoSEQ multiplex PCR; TCRdb has only the in-frame clones, and not every one. V, J and clone size reflect that table, while D and trimming were determined from the DNA. The sample carries around 260,000 clones, approximately 84% recorded once. V lost 0 bases and J 1 base, leaving 9 bases between the germline ends. The CDR3 is 15 amino acids. Germline V gene sequence: CDR1 MNHEY, CDR2 SVGAGI. Sequencing used peripheral blood. The TCR was taken from a person in their 70s with COVID-19, enrolled during active disease. The V and J genes are TRBV6-5 and TRBJ1-1; D is uncertain. The CDR3 DNA follows: TGTGCCAGCAGTTACTCTTACAGCAGGAACACTGAAGCTTTCTTT. As protein: CASSYSYSRNTEAFF.